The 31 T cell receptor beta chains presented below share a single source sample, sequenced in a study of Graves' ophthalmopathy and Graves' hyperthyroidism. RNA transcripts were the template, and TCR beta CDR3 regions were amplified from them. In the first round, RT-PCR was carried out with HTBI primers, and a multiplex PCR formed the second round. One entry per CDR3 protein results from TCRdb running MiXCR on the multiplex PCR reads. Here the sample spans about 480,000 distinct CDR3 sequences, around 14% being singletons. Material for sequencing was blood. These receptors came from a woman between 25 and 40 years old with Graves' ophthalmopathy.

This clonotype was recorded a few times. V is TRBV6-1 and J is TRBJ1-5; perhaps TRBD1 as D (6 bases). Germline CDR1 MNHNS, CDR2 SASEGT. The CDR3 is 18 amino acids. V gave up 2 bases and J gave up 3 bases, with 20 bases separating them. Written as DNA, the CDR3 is TGTGCCAGCAGTGAATATTTGCAGGGGATGGCCCCCAATCAGCCCCAGCATTTT. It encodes CASSEYLQGMAPNQPQHF.

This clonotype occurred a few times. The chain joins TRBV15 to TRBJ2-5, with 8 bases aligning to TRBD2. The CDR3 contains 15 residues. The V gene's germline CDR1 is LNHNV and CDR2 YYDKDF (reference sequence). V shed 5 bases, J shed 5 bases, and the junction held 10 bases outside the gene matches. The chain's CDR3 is CATSLKRETMETQYF. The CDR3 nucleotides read TGTGCCACCAGCCTAAAGCGGGAGACAATGGAGACCCAGTACTTC.

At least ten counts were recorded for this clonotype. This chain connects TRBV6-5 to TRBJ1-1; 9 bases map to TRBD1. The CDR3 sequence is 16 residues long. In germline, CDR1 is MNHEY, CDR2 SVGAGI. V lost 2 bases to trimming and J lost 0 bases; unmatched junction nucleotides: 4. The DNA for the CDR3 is TGTGCCAGCAGTTACCGGACAGGGGCCATGAACACTGAAGCTTTCTTT. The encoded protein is CASSYRTGAMNTEAFF.

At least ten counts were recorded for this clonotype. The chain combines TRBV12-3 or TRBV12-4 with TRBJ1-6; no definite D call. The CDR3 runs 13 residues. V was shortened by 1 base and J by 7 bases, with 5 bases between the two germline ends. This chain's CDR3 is CASSLGDNSPLHF. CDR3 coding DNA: TGTGCCAGCAGTTTAGGAGACAATTCACCCCTCCACTTT.

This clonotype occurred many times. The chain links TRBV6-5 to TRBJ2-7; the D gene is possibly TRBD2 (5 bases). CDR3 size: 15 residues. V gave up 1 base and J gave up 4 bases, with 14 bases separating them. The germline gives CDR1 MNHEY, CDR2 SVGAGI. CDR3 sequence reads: CASSYFEGPGYEQYF. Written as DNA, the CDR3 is TGTGCCAGCAGTTACTTCGAGGGCCCTGGGTACGAGCAGTACTTC.

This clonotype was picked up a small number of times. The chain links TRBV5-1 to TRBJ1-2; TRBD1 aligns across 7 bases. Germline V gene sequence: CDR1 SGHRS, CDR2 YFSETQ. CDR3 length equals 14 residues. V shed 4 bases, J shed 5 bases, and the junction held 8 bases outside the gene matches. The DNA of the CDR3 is TGCGCCAGCAGCCCGACAGGGAACCTTTATGGCTACACCTTC. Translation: CASSPTGNLYGYTF.

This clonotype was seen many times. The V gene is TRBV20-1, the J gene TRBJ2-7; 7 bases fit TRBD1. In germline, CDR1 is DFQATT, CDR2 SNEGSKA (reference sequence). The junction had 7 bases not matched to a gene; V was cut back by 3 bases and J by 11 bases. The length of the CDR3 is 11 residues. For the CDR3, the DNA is TGCAGTGCTAGCGAGGGGGCAGGAGAGTACTTC. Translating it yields CSASEGAGEYF.

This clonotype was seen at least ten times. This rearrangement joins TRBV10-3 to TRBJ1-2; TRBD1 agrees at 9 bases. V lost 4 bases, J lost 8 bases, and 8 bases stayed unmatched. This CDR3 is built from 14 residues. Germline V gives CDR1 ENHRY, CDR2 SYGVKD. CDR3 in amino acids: CAISAIQGADGYTF. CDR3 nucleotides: TGTGCCATCAGTGCTATACAGGGGGCTGACGGCTACACCTTC.

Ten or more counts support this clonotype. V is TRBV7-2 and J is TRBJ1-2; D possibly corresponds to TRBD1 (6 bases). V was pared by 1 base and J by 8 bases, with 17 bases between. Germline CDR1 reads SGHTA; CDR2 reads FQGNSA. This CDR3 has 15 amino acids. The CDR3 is CASSLVNRDISGYTF. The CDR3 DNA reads TGTGCCAGCAGCTTAGTTAACAGGGATATCTCGGGCTACACCTTC.

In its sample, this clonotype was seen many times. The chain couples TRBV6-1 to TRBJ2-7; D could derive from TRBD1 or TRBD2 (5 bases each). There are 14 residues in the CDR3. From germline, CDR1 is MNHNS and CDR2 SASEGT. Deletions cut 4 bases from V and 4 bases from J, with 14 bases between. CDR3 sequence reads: CASSVFRGPYEQYF. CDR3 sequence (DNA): TGTGCCAGCAGTGTATTCCGGGGCCCGTACGAGCAGTACTTC.

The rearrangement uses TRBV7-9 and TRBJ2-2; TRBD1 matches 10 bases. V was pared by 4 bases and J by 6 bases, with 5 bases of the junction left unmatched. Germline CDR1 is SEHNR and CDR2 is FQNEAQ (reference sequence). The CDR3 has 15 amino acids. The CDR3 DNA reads TGTGCCAGCAGCTCGGGACAGGGGAAGGCCGGGGAGCTGTTTTTT. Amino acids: CASSSGQGKAGELFF.

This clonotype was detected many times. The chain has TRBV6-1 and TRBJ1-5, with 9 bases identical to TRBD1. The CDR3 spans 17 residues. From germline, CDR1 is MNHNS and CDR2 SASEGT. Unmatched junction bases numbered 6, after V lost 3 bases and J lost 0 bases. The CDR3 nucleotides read TGTGCCAGCAGTGAGAGGACAGGGGCGTATAGCAATCAGCCCCAGCATTTT. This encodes CASSERTGAYSNQPQHF.

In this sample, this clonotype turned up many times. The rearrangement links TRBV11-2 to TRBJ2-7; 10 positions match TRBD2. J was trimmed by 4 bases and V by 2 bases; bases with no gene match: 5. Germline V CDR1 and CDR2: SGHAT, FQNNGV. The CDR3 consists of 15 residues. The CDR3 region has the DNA TGTGCCAGCAGCTTAAGTATAGCGGGAGGATACGAGCAGTACTTC. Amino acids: CASSLSIAGGYEQYF.

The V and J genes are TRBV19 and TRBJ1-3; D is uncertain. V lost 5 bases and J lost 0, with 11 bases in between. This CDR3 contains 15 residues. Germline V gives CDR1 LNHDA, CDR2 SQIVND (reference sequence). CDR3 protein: CASSSGPNSGNTIYF. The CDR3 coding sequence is TGTGCCAGTAGTTCCGGACCAAACTCTGGAAACACCATATATTTT.

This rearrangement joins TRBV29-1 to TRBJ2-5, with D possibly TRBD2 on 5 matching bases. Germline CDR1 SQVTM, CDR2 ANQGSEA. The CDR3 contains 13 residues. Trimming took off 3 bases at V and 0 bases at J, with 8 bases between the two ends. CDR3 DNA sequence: TGCAGCGTTGAGAGGGCAAACCAAGAGACCCAGTACTTC. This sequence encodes CSVERANQETQYF.

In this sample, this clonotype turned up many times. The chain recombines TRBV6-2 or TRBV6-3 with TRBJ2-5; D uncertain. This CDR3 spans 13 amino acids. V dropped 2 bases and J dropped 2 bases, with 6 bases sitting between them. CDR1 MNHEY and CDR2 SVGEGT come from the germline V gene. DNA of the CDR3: TGTGCCAGCAGTTACAGAGAACAAGAGACCCAGTACTTC. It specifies CASSYREQETQYF.

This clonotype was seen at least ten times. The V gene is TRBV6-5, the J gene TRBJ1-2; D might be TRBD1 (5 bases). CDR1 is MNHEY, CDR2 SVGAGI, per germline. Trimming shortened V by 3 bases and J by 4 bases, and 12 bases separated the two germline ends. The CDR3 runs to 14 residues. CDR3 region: CASSYLTGGYGYTF. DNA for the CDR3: TGTGCCAGCAGTTATTTGACGGGGGGCTATGGCTACACCTTC.

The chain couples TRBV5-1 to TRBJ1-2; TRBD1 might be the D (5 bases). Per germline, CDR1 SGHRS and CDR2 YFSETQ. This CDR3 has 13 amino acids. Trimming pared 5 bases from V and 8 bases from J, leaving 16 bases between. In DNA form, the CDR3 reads TGCGCCAGCAGTCCTGCGGGGCTAGACGGCTACACCTTC. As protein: CASSPAGLDGYTF.

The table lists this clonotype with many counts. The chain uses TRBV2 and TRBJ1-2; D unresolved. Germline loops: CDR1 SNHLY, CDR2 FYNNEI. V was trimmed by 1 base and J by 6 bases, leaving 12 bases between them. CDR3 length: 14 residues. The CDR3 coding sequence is TGTGCCAGCAGTGAAGGGCAGCTAAGCGATGGCTACACCTTC. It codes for CASSEGQLSDGYTF. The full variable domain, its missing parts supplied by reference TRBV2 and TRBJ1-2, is EPEVTQTPSHQVTQMGQEVILRCVPISNHLYFYWYRQILGQKVEFLVSFYNNEISEKSEIFDDQFSVERPDGSNFTLKIRSTKLEDSAMYFCASSEGQLSDGYTFGSGTRLTVV.

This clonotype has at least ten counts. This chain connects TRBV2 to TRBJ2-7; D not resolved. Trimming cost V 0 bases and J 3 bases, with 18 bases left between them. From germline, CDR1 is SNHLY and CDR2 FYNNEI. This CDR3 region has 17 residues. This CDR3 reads CASSEAKTVGLHYEQYF. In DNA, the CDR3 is TGTGCCAGCAGTGAAGCGAAGACGGTGGGCCTACACTACGAGCAGTACTTC. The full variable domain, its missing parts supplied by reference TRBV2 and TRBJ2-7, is EPEVTQTPSHQVTQMGQEVILRCVPISNHLYFYWYRQILGQKVEFLVSFYNNEISEKSEIFDDQFSVERPDGSNFTLKIRSTKLEDSAMYFCASSEAKTVGLHYEQYFGPGTRLTVT.

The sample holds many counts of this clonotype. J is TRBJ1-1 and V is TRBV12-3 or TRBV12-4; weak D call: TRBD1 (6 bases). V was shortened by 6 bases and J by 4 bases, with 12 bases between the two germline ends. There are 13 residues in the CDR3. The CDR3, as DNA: TGTGCCAGCAGCCGACAGGTGGCCACTGAAGCTTTCTTT. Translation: CASSRQVATEAFF.

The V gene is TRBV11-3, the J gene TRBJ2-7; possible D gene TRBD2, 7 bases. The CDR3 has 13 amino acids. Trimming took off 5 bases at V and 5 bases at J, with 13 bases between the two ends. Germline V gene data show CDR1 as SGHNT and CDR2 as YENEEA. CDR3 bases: TGTGCCAGCAGCAGGGGGGGAGGTGACGAGCAGTACTTC. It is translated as CASSRGGGDEQYF.

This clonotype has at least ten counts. The chain's CDR3 is CASSAGTGMGTEAFF. The CDR3 DNA follows: TGTGCCAGCAGCGCCGGGACAGGGATGGGGACTGAAGCTTTCTTT. The V call is TRBV6-1, the J call TRBJ1-1; 9 bases line up with TRBD1. The CDR3 length is 15 residues. J gave up 5 bases and V 6 bases, and 10 bases lay outside the gene matches. Germline V gene lookup returns CDR1 MNHNS and CDR2 SASEGT.

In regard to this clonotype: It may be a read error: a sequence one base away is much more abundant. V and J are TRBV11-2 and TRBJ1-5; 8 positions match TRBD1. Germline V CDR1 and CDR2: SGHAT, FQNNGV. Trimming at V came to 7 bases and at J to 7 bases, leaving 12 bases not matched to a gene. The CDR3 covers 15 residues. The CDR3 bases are TGTGCCAGCATCGCAGGACAGGGTAACAACCAGCCCCAGCATTTT. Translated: CASIAGQGNNQPQHF. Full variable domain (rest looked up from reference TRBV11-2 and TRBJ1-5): EAGVAQSPRYKIIEKRQSVAFWCNPISGHATLYWYQQILGQGPKLLIQFQNNGVVDDSQLPKDRFSAERLKGVDSTLKIQPAKLEDSAVYLCASIAGQGNNQPQHFGDGTRLSIL.

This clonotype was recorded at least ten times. The chain's CDR3 is CSASTPETGNNGYTF. CDR3 nucleotides: TGCAGTGCTAGTACGCCCGAGACAGGGAACAATGGCTACACCTTC. The chain recombines TRBV20-1 with TRBJ1-2, with TRBD1 matching over 7 bases. There are 15 residues in the CDR3. Germline V gene data show CDR1 as DFQATT and CDR2 as SNEGSKA (reference sequence). V lost 3 bases and J lost 6; bases outside the gene matches: 13.

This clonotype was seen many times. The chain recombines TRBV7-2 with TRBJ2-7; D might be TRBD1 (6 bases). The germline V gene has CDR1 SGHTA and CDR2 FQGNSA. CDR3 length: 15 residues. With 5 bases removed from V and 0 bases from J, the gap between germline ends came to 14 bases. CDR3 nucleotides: TGTGCCAGCAGCGTGGACAGAACATTCTCCTACGAGCAGTACTTC. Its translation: CASSVDRTFSYEQYF.

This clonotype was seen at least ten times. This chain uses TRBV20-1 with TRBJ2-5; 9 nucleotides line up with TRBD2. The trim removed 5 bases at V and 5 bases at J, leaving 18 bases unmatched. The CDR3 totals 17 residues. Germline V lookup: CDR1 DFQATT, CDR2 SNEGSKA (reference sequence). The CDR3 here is CSAPPPLPSGTWETQYF. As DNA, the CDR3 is TGCAGTGCTCCACCCCCCCTGCCTAGCGGGACCTGGGAGACCCAGTACTTC.

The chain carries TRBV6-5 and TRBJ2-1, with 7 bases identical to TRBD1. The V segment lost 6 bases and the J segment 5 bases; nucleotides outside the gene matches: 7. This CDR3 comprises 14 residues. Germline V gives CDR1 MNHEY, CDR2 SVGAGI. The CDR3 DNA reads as TGTGCCAGCAGCTACGGGACAGCCGACAATGAGCAGTTCTTC. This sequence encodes CASSYGTADNEQFF.

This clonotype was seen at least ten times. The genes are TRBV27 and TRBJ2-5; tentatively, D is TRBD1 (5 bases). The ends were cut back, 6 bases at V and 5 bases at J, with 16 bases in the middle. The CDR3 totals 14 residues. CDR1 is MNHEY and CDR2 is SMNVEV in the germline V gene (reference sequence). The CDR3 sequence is CASRTYRSQETQYF. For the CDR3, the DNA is TGTGCCAGCAGGACCTACAGGTCGCAGGAGACCCAGTACTTC.

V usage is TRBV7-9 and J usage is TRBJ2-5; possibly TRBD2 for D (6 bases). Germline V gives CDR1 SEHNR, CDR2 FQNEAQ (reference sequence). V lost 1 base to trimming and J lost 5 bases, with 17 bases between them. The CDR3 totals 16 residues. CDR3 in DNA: TGTGCCAGCAGCTTAGGCGAGATCGTCGGAGGGGAGACCCAGTACTTC. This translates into CASSLGEIVGGETQYF.

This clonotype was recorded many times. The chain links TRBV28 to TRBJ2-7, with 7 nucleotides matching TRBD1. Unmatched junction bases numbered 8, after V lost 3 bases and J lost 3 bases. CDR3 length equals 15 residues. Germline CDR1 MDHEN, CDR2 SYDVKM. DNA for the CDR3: TGTGCCAGCAGTTTGAGGGGACAGACTTTCTACGAGCAGTACTTC. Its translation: CASSLRGQTFYEQYF. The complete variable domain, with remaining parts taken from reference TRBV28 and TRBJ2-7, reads DVKVTQSSRYLVKRTGEKVFLECVQDMDHENMFWYRQDPGLGLRLIYFSYDVKMKEKGDIPEGYSVSREKKERFSLILESASTNQTSMYLCASSLRGQTFYEQYFGPGTRLTVT.